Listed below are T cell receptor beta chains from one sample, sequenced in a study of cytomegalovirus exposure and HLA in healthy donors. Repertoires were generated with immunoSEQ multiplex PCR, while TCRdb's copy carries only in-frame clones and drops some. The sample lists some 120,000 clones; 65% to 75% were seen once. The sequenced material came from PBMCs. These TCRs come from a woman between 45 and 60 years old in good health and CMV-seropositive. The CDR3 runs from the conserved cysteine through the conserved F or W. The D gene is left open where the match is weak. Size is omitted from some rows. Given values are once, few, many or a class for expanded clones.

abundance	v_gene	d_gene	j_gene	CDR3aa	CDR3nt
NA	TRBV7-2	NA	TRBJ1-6	CASSLIGTTNSPLHF	TGTGCCAGCAGCTTAATAGGCACTACCAATTCACCCCTCCACTTT
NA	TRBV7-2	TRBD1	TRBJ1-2	CASSFGQADYGYTF	TGTGCCAGCAGCTTCGGACAGGCTGACTATGGCTACACCTTC
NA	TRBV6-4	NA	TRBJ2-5	CASRHLASTQYF	TGTGCCAGCAGGCACCTAGCCTCCACCCAGTACTTC
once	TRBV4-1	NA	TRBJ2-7	CASSISITVEQYF	TGCGCCAGCAGCATAAGTATCACAGTCGAGCAGTACTTC
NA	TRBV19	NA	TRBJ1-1	CASRMWDTEAFF	TGTGCCAGCAGGATGTGGGACACTGAAGCTTTCTTT
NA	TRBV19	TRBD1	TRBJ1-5	CASSRTGGSNQPQHF	TGTGCCAGTAGTCGGACAGGGGGAAGCAATCAGCCCCAGCATTTT
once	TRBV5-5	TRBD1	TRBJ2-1	CASSFRDRVSGEQFF	TGTGCCAGCAGCTTCCGGGACAGGGTAAGCGGTGAGCAGTTCTTC
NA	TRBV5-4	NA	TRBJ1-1	CASGNRVGEAFF	TGTGCCAGCGGTAACAGGGTTGGTGAAGCTTTCTTT
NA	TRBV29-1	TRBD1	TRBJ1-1	CSVEGQGFLAAFF	TGCAGCGTCGAGGGACAGGGATTCTTGGCAGCTTTCTTT
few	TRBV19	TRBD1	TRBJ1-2	CASSPGQGYYGYTF	TGTGCCAGTAGTCCCGGACAGGGCTACTATGGCTACACCTTC
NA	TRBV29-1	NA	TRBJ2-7	CSVERGSEQYF	TGCAGCGTTGAAAGGGGGAGCGAGCAGTACTTC
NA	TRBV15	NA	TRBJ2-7	CATSRDNGGYEQYF	TGTGCCACCAGCAGAGACAATGGCGGATACGAGCAGTACTTC
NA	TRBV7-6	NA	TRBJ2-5	CASSAGPIETQYF	TGTGCCAGCAGCGCAGGGCCGATAGAGACCCAGTACTTC
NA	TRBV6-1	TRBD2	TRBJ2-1	CASTGGLAFQFF	TGTGCCAGCACTGGGGGACTAGCGTTCCAGTTCTTC
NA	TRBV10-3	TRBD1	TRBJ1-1	CAIRGRQGAMAEAFF	TGTGCCATCAGGGGTCGACAGGGGGCGATGGCTGAAGCTTTCTTT
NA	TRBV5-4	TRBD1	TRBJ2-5	CASSIGGQSQETQYF	TGTGCCAGCAGCATTGGGGGACAGTCACAAGAGACCCAGTACTTC
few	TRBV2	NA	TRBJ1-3	CASRRGGAGNTIYF	TGTGCCAGCAGGAGGGGGGGAGCTGGAAACACCATATATTTT